The 17 T cell receptor beta chains below all came from one sample that was sequenced in a study of blood T cell repertoires in COVID-19. Profiling relied on immunoSEQ multiplex PCR, and the TCRdb table lists in-frame clones only, not all of them. The table includes 200,000 to 250,000 clones, roughly 90% detected once. The material sequenced was PBMCs or T cells enriched from blood (not recorded which). These receptors came from a man aged 30 to 45 who had been exposed to COVID-19.

The J gene is TRBJ1-5, the V gene TRBV19; D not resolved. Deletions cut 4 bases from V and 3 bases from J, with 13 bases between. The CDR3 contains 15 residues. Germline values: CDR1 LNHDA, CDR2 SQIVND (reference sequence). CDR3 in amino acids: CASSTGGGSNQPQHF. The CDR3 DNA follows: TGTGCCAGTAGTACCGGAGGAGGGTCCAATCAGCCCCAGCATTTT.

V is TRBV10-3 and J is TRBJ1-1; D is ambiguous. Between the trimmed V and J ends, which lost 4 bases and 4 bases, there was a span of 4 bases. Germline CDR1 ENHRY, CDR2 SYGVKD. This CDR3 contains 11 residues. The CDR3 protein is CAISGGTEAFF. CDR3 nucleotide sequence: TGTGCCATCAGTGGAGGCACTGAAGCTTTCTTT.

The chain's CDR3 is CASSLGLGLNTDTQYF. The CDR3 DNA sequence: TGTGCCAGCAGCTTAGGACTAGGGCTTAACACAGATACGCAGTATTTT. The chain employs TRBV7-2 and TRBJ2-3, with D possibly TRBD2 on 6 matching bases. The CDR3 consists of 16 residues. CDR1 is SGHTA, CDR2 FQGNSA, per germline. Trimming cost V 1 base and J 2 bases, with 13 bases left between them.

This rearrangement joins TRBV6-5 to TRBJ2-7, with D perhaps matching TRBD1 (6 bases). The CDR3 runs 15 residues. Germline lookup yields CDR1 MNHEY and CDR2 SVGAGI. V lost 6 bases and J 2 bases, leaving 17 bases between the germline ends. CDR3 region: CASSWGPQGAYEQYF. CDR3 coding DNA: TGTGCCAGCAGCTGGGGGCCGCAGGGAGCCTACGAGCAGTACTTC.

The chain has TRBV19 and TRBJ1-1; D gene unclear. Between the trimmed V and J ends, which lost 5 bases and 1 base, there was a span of 8 bases. The V gene's germline CDR1 is LNHDA and CDR2 SQIVND (reference sequence). The CDR3 has 13 amino acids. CDR3 DNA: TGTGCCAGTAGTGCCAGAACGAACACTGAAGCTTTCTTT. Amino acid sequence: CASSARTNTEAFF. Using reference TRBV19 and TRBJ1-1 for the parts outside the CDR3, the full variable domain is DGGITQSPKYLFRKEGQNVTLSCEQNLNHDAMYWYRQDPGQGLRLIYYSQIVNDFQKGDIAEGYSVSREKKESFPLTVTSAQKNPTAFYLCASSARTNTEAFFGQGTRLTVV.

The gene calls are TRBV19 and TRBJ1-1; 8 bases are a match to TRBD1. There are 15 residues in the CDR3. V was pared by 4 bases and J by 6 bases, with 10 bases of the junction left unmatched. Germline V CDR1 and CDR2: LNHDA, SQIVND (reference sequence). Here the CDR3 reads CASSTSTGVRAEAFF. The CDR3 DNA reads as TGTGCCAGTAGTACTTCGACAGGGGTTAGGGCTGAAGCTTTCTTT.

V and J are TRBV6-1 and TRBJ1-2; perhaps TRBD1 as D (6 bases). V lost 3 bases to trimming and J lost 5 bases, with 16 bases between them. The CDR3 loop spans 15 amino acids. Germline assignment: CDR1 MNHNS and CDR2 SASEGT. The CDR3 sequence: CASSELGGRGYGYTF. CDR3 sequence (DNA): TGTGCCAGCAGTGAGCTAGGGGGTAGGGGATATGGCTACACCTTC.

The chain combines TRBV7-9 with TRBJ1-2; D might be TRBD1 (5 bases). CDR1 and CDR2 from the germline V gene are SEHNR and FQNEAQ (reference sequence). V lost 6 bases to trimming and J lost 0 bases, with 14 bases between them. CDR3 length: 15 residues. CDR3 protein: CASSPEDISNYGYTF. DNA for the CDR3: TGTGCCAGCAGTCCAGAGGACATTTCTAACTATGGCTACACCTTC.

The genes are TRBV5-4 and TRBJ1-6; no firm D call. V was cut by 4 bases and J by 7 bases, with 21 bases left in between. The CDR3 extends over 17 amino acids. Germline CDR1 SGHNT, CDR2 YYREEE (reference sequence). CDR3 sequence reads: CASSLDPGSKGNSPLHF. Written as DNA, the CDR3 is TGTGCCAGCAGCCTAGACCCGGGGTCTAAAGGGAATTCACCCCTCCACTTT.

This chain joins TRBV11-2 and TRBJ1-1, with D possibly being TRBD1 (6 bases). Germline V gives CDR1 SGHAT, CDR2 FQNNGV. V lost 1 base to trimming and J lost 0 bases, with 21 bases between them. This CDR3 has 19 residues. The chain's CDR3 is CASSLVPPGRGGLNTEAFF. CDR3 nucleotide sequence: TGTGCCAGCAGCTTAGTCCCCCCGGGTCGCGGGGGGCTGAACACTGAAGCTTTCTTT.

The rearrangement joins TRBV28 to TRBJ2-3; 11 nucleotides align to TRBD1. The CDR3 has 18 amino acids. CDR1 MDHEN and CDR2 SYDVKM come from the germline V gene. Trimming removed 3 bases from V and 2 bases from J; junction bases left unmatched: 10. The CDR3 loop is CASSFGQGAFRDTDTQYF. The DNA of the CDR3 is TGTGCCAGCAGTTTTGGACAGGGGGCGTTCCGGGACACAGATACGCAGTATTTT.

This clone has more than one count but fewer than ten. The chain recombines TRBV5-3 with TRBJ2-5; D ambiguous. TRBV5-3 is reported as an ORF; its role is uncertain. This CDR3 has 11 amino acids. The V gene lost 6 bases and the J gene lost 3 bases, with 6 bases spanning the gap. In DNA, the CDR3 is TGTGCCAGAACATCGGAAGAGACCCAGTACTTC. This translates into CARTSEETQYF.

The chain recombines TRBV9 with TRBJ2-7; 7 nucleotides align to TRBD1. After removal of 4 bases from V and 3 bases from J, the junction contained 10 bases not matched to a gene. This CDR3 is built from 15 residues. Per germline, CDR1 SGDLS and CDR2 YYNGEE. The CDR3 sequence is CASSPRDRLVYEQYF. The CDR3 DNA sequence: TGTGCCAGCAGCCCAAGGGACAGATTAGTCTACGAGCAGTACTTC.

The CDR3 nucleotides are TGTGCCAGCAGCCACCTGCCATACACTAGCGGGGGGGCAGTGGGTGGGGAGCTGTTTTTT. Its protein is CASSHLPYTSGGAVGGELFF. V usage is TRBV4-2 and J usage is TRBJ2-2; 13 bases agree with TRBD2. V shed 3 bases and J 8 bases; nucleotides not matched to a gene: 18. The CDR3 has 20 amino acids. Germline V CDR1 and CDR2: LGHNA, YNFKEQ.

This sequence joins TRBV2 and TRBJ1-2; TRBD1 aligns across 7 bases. The germline V gene encodes CDR1 SNHLY and CDR2 FYNNEI. J lost 3 bases, V lost 5 bases, and 3 bases had no gene match. CDR3 size: 13 residues. CDR3 in amino acids: CASSRQGDYGYTF. Here the CDR3 DNA reads TGTGCCAGCAGTCGACAGGGAGACTATGGCTACACCTTC.

The table lists this clone with a count of one. This sequence joins TRBV27 and TRBJ2-5, with D possibly TRBD1 on 5 matching bases. This CDR3 comprises 12 residues. Trimming removed 6 bases from V and 5 bases from J, with 10 bases in between. The germline V gene has CDR1 MNHEY and CDR2 SMNVEV (reference sequence). The CDR3 DNA follows: TGTGCCAGCAGGCAGGGTATTGAGACCCAGTACTTC. It yields the protein CASRQGIETQYF.

The J gene is TRBJ2-2, the V gene TRBV10-3; D is perhaps TRBD1 (5 bases). Germline V gene data show CDR1 as ENHRY and CDR2 as SYGVKD. The V gene lost 4 bases and the J gene lost 8 bases, with 5 bases spanning the gap. The CDR3 covers 11 residues. CDR3: CAISGTGELFF. The CDR3, as DNA: TGTGCCATCAGTGGGACAGGGGAGCTGTTTTTT.